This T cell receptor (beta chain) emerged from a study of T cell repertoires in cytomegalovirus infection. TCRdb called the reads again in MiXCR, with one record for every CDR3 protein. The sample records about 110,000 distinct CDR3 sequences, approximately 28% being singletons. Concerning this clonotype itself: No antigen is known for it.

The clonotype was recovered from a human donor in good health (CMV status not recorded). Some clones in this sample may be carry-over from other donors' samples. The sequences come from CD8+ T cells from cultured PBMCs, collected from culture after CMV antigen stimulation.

The CDR3 coding sequence is TGTGCCAGCAGCTCTCGGACAGGGCCGTACGAGCAGTACTTC. Its translation is CASSSRTGPYEQYF. The chain recombines TRBV5-5 with TRBJ2-7, with 8 bases matching TRBD1. CDR1 and CDR2 from the germline V gene are SGHKS and YYEKEE (reference sequence). The junction had 6 bases not matched to a gene; V was cut back by 3 bases and J by 4 bases. This CDR3 comprises 14 residues. Combining the CDR3 with reference TRBV5-5 and TRBJ2-7 gives the whole variable domain DAGVTQSPTHLIKTRGQQVTLRCSPISGHKSVSWYQQVLGQGPQFIFQYYEKEERGRGNFPDRFSARQFPNYSSELNVNALLLGDSALYLCASSSRTGPYEQYFGPGTRLTVT.